This T cell receptor beta chain was obtained from a study of shared T cell receptors in the human thymus. TCRdb keeps only in-frame clones here, not all; method: immunoSEQ multiplex PCR. Of approximately 490,000 clones in the sample, around 82% were seen once. Trimming cost V 3 bases and J 3 bases; bases outside gene matches: 4. Germline-derived CDR1 and CDR2 are MDHEN and SYDVKM. The CDR3 covers 14 residues. This clone was detected only once. This sample was shared with a second study, whose subject was human thymus T cells. That source adds: What appeared biased in thymic and blood repertoires was the usage of V and J genes.

The TCR originated in a boy younger than two with a congenital heart defect. What was sequenced was thymocytes. V is TRBV28 and J is TRBJ2-7, with 8 bases lining up with TRBD1. CDR3 nucleotides: TGTGCCAGCAGTTTTGGGACAGGAGACTACGAGCAGTACTTC. Translating gives CASSFGTGDYEQYF.